Below, 3 T cell receptor beta chains from the same sample are listed, as sequenced in a study of T-cell memory formation after mild COVID-19. TCRdb passed the 5' RACE reads through MiXCR, listing each CDR3 protein once. The sample lists hundreds of thousands of distinct CDR3 sequences, around 17% occurring once. The sequenced sample consisted of PBMCs or a T cell subset sorted from them (not recorded which). The receptors here all came from an adult woman who had mild COVID-19 (a few samples of this study predate the infection). Cell type and time point are not known.

This CDR3 reads CASRPSGRRDHNEQFF. CDR3 nucleotide sequence: TGTGCCAGCAGGCCTAGCGGGAGGCGGGACCACAATGAGCAGTTCTTC. J is TRBJ2-1 and V is TRBV7-9; TRBD2 matches 11 bases. The CDR3 loop spans 16 amino acids. V shed 6 bases and J 5 bases; nucleotides not matched to a gene: 9. The V gene's germline CDR1 is SEHNR and CDR2 FQNEAQ (reference sequence).

This clonotype occurred many times. The rearrangement links TRBV7-2 to TRBJ2-2; the D gene is possibly TRBD1 (5 bases). Deletions cut 0 bases from V and 7 bases from J, with 15 bases between. This CDR3 contains 16 residues. The germline V gene has CDR1 SGHTA and CDR2 FQGNSA. In nucleotides, the CDR3 is TGTGCCAGCAGCTTAGCTCGGTCAGGGTGGGGCGGGGAGCTGTTTTTT. Translation gives CASSLARSGWGGELFF.

This chain uses TRBV2 with TRBJ1-5; D not resolved. Looked up from germline, CDR1 is SNHLY and CDR2 is FYNNEI. The CDR3 is 12 amino acids. V was pared by 7 bases and J by 4 bases, with 8 bases between. The chain's CDR3 is CASKGGNQPQHF. As DNA, the CDR3 is TGTGCCAGCAAAGGAGGGAATCAGCCCCAGCATTTT.